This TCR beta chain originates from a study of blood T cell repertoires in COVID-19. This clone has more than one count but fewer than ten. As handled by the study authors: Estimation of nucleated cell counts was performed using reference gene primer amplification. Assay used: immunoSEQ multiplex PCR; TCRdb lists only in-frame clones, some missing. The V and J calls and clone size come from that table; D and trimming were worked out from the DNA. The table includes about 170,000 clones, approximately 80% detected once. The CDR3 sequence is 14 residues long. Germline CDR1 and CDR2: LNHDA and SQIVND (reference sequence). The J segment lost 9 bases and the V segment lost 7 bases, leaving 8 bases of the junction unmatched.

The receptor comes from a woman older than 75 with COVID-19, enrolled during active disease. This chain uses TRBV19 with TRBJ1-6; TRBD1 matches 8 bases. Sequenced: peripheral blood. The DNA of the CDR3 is TGTGCCAGTACCGTGGACAGGGTGGGTTCACCCCTCCACTTT. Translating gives CASTVDRVGSPLHF.